This T cell receptor (beta chain) is drawn from a study of T cell repertoires in cytomegalovirus infection. Study-wide background: Used in the study were CMV epitopes, some recently identified and HLA-C-restricted, others well-studied and HLA-B-restricted. It was the public TCR beta signatures that indicated both CMV infection and matching HLA type. Findings and caveats of the study: The cumulative frequency of public TCR beta families identified carriers of CMV plus the relevant HLA. It was HLA-C-restricted CMV-specific TCR beta clonotypes that dominated the response ex vivo.

This CDR3 contains 16 residues. Germline V gene data show CDR1 as LNHDA and CDR2 as SQIVND (reference sequence). After removal of 3 bases from V and 6 bases from J, the junction contained 7 bases not matched to a gene. A single record per CDR3 protein comes from TCRdb applying MiXCR to the reads. The sample includes roughly 990,000 distinct CDR3 sequences, approximately 31% of them seen just once. As for this clonotype: Its specificity is unknown.

This TCR was sampled from a human donor in good health (CMV status not recorded). Some clones in this sample may be carry-over from other donors' samples. The material sequenced was cultured CD8+ T cells from PBMCs, taken from culture after CMV antigen stimulation. The rearrangement joins TRBV19 to TRBJ1-5; 11 bases align to TRBD1. CDR3 sequence (DNA): TGTGCCAGTAGTATGGTTGGACAGGGGGCCACTCAGCCCCAGCATTTT. Translated, it gives CASSMVGQGATQPQHF.